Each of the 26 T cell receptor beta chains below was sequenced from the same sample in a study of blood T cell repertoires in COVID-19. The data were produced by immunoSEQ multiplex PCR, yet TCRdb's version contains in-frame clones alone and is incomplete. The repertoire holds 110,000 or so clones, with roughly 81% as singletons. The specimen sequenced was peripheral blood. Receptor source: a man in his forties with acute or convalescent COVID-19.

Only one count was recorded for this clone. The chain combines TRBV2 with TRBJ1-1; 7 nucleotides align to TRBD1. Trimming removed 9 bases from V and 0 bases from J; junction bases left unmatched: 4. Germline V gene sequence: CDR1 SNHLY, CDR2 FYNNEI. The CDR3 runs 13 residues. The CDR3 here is CASGTAMNTEAFF. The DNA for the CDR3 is TGTGCCAGTGGGACAGCAATGAACACTGAAGCTTTCTTT.

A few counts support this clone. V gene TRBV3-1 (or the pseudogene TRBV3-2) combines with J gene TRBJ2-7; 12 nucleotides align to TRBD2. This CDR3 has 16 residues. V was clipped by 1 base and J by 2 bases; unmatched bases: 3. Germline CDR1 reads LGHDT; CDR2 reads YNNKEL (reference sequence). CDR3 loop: CASSQGTSGAPYEQYF. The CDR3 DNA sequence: TGTGCCAGCAGCCAAGGGACTAGCGGGGCACCCTACGAGCAGTACTTC.

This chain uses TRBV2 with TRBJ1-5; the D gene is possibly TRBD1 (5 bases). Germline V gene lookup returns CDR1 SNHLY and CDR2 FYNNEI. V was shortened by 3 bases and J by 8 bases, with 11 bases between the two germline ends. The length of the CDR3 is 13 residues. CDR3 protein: CASSDQGGKPQHF. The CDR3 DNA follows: TGTGCCAGCAGTGACCAGGGTGGGAAGCCCCAGCATTTT.

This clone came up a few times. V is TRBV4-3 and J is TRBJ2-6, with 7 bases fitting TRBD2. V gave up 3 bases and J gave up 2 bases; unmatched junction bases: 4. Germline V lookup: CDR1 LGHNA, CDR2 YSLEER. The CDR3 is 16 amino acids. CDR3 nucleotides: TGCGCCAGCAGCCAGTACCGGGGGGCTGGGGCCAACGTCCTGACTTTC. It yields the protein CASSQYRGAGANVLTF.

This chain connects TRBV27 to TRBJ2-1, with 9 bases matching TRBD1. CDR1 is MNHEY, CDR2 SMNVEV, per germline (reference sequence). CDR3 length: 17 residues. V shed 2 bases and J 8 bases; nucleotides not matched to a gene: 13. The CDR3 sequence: CASSLRPPGQGSDEQFF. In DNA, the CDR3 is TGTGCCAGCAGTTTACGACCCCCAGGACAGGGGTCCGATGAGCAGTTCTTC.

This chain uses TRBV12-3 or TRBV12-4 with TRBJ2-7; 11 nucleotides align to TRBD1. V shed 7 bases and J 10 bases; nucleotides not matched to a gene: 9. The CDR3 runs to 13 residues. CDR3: CASTGTGGGEQYF. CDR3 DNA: TGTGCCAGCACCGGGACAGGGGGGGGCGAACAGTACTTC.

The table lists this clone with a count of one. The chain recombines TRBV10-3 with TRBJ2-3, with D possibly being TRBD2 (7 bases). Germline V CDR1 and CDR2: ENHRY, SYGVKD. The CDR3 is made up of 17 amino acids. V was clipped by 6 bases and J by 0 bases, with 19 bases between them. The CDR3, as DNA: TGTGCCATCAGACAAGATTGGGGGGGCGGAAGCACAGATACGCAGTATTTT. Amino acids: CAIRQDWGGGSTDTQYF.

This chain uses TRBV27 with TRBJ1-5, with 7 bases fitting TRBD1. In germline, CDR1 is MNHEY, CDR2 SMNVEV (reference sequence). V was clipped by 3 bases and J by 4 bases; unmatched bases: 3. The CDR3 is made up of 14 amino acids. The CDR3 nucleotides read TGTGCCAGCAGTTTGGGACAGCTGAATCAGCCCCAGCATTTT. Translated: CASSLGQLNQPQHF.

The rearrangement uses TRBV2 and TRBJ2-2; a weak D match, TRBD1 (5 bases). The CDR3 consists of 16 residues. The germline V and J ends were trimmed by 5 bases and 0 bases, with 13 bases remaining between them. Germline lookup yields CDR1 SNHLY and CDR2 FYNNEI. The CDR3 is CASSRDSLSNTGELFF. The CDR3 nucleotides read TGTGCCAGCAGTCGCGACAGTCTTTCGAACACCGGGGAGCTGTTTTTT.

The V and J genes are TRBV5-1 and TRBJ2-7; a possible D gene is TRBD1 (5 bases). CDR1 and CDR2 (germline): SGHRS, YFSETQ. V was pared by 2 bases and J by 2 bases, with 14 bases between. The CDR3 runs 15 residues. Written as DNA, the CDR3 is TGCGCCAGCAGCTTAACAGGCAGGGTAACCTACGAGCAGTACTTC. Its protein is CASSLTGRVTYEQYF.

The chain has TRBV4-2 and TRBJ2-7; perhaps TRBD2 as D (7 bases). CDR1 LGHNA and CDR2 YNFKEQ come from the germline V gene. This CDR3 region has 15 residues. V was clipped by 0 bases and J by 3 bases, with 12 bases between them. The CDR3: CASSQELGGGYEQYF. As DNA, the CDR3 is TGTGCCAGCAGCCAAGAGCTAGGGGGGGGCTACGAGCAGTACTTC.

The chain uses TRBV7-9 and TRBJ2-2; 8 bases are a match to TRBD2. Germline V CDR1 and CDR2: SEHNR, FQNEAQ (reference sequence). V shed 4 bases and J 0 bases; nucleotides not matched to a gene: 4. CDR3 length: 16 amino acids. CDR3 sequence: CASSSRLAPNTGELFF. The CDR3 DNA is TGTGCCAGCAGCTCAAGACTAGCGCCGAACACCGGGGAGCTGTTTTTT.

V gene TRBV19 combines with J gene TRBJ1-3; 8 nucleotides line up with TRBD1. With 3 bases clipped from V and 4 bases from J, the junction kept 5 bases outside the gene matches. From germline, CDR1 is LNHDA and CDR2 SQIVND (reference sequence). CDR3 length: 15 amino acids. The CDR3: CASSMNDRGGNTIYF. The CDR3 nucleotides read TGTGCCAGTAGTATGAATGACAGGGGAGGAAACACCATATATTTT.

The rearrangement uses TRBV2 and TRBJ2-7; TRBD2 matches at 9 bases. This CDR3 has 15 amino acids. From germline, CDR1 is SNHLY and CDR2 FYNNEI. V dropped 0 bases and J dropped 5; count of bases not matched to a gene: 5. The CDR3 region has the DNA TGTGCCAGCAGTGAAGCGAGGGCTAGCGGGGACGAGCAGTACTTC. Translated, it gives CASSEARASGDEQYF.

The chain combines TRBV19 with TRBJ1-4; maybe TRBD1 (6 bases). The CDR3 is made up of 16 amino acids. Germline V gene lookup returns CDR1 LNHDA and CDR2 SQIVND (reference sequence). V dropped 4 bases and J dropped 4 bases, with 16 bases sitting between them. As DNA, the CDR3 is TGTGCCAGTAGTAGAATCTACAGGGACGGTAATGAAAAACTGTTTTTT. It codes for CASSRIYRDGNEKLFF.

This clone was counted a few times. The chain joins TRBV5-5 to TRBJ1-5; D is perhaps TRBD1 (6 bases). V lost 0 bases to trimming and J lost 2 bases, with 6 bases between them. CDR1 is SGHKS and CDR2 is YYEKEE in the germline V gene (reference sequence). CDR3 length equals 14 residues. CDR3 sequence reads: CASSLDRGNQPQHF. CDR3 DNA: TGTGCCAGCAGCTTGGACAGGGGCAATCAGCCCCAGCATTTT.

The CDR3: CASSPYDRDTDTQYF. The CDR3 DNA reads TGCGCCAGCAGCCCCTACGACAGGGACACAGATACGCAGTATTTT. This chain joins TRBV5-1 and TRBJ2-3, with 7 positions matching TRBD1. The germline CDR1 and CDR2 sequences are SGHRS and YFSETQ. The ends lost 4 bases at V and 2 bases at J; junction bases unmatched: 7. The CDR3 is made up of 15 amino acids. Supplemented by reference TRBV5-1 and TRBJ2-3, the full variable domain reads KAGVTQTPRYLIKTRGQQVTLSCSPISGHRSVSWYQQTPGQGLQFLFEYFSETQRNKGNFPGRFSGRQFSNSRSEMNVSTLELGDSALYLCASSPYDRDTDTQYFGPGTRLTVL.

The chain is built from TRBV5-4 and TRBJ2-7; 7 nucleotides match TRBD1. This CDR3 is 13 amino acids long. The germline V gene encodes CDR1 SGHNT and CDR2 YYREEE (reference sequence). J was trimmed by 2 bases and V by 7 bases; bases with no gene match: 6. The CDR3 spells CASGPGQTYEQYF. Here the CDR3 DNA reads TGTGCCAGCGGACCGGGACAGACCTACGAGCAGTACTTC.

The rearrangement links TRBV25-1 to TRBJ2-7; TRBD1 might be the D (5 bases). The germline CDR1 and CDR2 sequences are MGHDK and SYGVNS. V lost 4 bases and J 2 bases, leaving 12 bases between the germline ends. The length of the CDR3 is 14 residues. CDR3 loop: CASSGGNVAYEQYF. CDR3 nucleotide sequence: TGTGCCAGCAGTGGGGGCAACGTCGCCTACGAGCAGTACTTC.

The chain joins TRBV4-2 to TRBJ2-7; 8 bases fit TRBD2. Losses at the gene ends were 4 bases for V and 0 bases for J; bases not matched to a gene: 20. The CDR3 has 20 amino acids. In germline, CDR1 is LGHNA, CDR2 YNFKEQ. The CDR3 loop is CASSPSRGFTAGESSYEQYF. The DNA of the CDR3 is TGTGCCAGCAGCCCCAGTCGGGGGTTCACAGCGGGGGAGAGCTCCTACGAGCAGTACTTC.

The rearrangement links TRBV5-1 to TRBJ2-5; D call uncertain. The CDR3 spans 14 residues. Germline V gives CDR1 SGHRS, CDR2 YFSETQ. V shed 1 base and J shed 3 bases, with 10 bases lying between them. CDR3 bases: TGCGCCAGCAGCTTGCAACAGCAAGAAGAGACCCAGTACTTC. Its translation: CASSLQQQEETQYF.

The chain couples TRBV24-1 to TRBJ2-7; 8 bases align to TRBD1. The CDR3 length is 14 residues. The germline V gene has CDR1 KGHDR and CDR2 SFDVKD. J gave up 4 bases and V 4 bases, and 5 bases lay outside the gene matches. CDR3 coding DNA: TGTGCCACCAGTGAGGCAGGGGGCGCATACGAGCAGTACTTC. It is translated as CATSEAGGAYEQYF.

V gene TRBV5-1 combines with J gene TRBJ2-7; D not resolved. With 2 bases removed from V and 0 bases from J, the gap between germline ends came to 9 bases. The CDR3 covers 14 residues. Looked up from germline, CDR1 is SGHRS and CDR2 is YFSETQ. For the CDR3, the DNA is TGCGCCAGCAGCTTCAGTAGCCTCTCCTACGAGCAGTACTTC. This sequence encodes CASSFSSLSYEQYF. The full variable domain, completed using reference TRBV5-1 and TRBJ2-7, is KAGVTQTPRYLIKTRGQQVTLSCSPISGHRSVSWYQQTPGQGLQFLFEYFSETQRNKGNFPGRFSGRQFSNSRSEMNVSTLELGDSALYLCASSFSSLSYEQYFGPGTRLTVT.

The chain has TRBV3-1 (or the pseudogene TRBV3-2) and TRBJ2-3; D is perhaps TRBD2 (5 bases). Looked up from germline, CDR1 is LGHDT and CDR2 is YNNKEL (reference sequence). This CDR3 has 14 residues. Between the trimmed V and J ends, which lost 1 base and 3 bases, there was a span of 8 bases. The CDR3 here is CASSQGGGTDTQYF. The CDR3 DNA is TGTGCCAGCAGCCAAGGAGGCGGGACAGATACGCAGTATTTT.

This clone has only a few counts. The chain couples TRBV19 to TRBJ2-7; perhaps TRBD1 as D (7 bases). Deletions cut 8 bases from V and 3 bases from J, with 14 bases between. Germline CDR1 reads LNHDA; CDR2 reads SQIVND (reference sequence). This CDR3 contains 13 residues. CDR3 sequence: CASGNRGGYEQYF. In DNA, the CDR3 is TGTGCCAGTGGAAACAGGGGAGGCTACGAGCAGTACTTC.

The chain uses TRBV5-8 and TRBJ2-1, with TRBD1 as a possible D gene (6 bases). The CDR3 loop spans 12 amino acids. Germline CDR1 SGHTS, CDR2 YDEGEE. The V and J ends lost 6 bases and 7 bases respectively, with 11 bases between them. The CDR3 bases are TGTGCCAGCAAGAGACAGGTGAATGAGCAGTTCTTC. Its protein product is CASKRQVNEQFF.